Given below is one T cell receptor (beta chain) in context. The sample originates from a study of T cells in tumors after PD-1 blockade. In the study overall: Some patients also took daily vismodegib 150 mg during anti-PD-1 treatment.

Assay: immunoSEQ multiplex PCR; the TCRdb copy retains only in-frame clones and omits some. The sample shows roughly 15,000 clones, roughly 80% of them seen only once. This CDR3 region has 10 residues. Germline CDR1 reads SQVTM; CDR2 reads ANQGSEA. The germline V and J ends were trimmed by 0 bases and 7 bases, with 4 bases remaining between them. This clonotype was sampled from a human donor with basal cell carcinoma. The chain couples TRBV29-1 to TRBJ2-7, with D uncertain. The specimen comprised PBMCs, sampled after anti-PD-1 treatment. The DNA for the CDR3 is TGCAGCGTTGAAGATCGGGAGCAGTACTTC. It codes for CSVEDREQYF.